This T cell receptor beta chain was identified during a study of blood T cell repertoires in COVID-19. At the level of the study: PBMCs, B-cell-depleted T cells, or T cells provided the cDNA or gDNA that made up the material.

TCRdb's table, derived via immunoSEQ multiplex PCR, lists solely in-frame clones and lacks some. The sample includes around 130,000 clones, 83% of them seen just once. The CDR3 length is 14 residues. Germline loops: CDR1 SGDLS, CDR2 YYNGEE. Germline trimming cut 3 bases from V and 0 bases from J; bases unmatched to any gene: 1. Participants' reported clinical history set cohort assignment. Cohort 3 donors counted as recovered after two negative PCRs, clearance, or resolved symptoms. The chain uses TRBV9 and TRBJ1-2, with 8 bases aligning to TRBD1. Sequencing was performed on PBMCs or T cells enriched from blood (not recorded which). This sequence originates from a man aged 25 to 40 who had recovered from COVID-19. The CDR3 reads CASSAGQANYGYTF. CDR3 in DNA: TGTGCCAGCAGCGCGGGACAGGCTAACTATGGCTACACCTTC.